This paragraph reports one T cell receptor (beta chain). Its matching antigen is unknown. This specimen belongs to a study of shared clonotypes between healthy human individuals. Study-level information: CD4 naive and memory got three plates each, CD8 naive two, CD8 memory one.

The CDR3 spans 14 residues. Looked up from germline, CDR1 is LNHDA and CDR2 is SQIVND (reference sequence). V lost 10 bases, J lost 5 bases, and 20 bases lay in between. The data were produced by immunoSEQ multiplex PCR, yet TCRdb's version contains in-frame clones alone and is incomplete. The data show 2 million to 2.5 million clones, approximately 90% seen once. Study-level points and caveats: The study found lower generation probabilities in non-shared clonotypes than in those shared by all four donors. Incompleteness in sorted-subset sequencing, despite large depth, was shown by rarefaction.

Sequenced sample: naive CD4+ T cells from PBMCs. The subset denotes: CD45RA+ positively selected. The genes are TRBV19 and TRBJ1-1; D perhaps matches TRBD1 (6 bases). This TCR derives from a man younger than 35 in good health. Some clones in this sample may be carry-over from other donors' samples. CDR3 DNA sequence: TGTGCCACTCGCCCGGGGGCAGGATGGACTGAAGCTTTCTTT. Its protein product is CATRPGAGWTEAFF.